Each of the 16 T cell receptor beta chains below was sequenced from the same sample in a study of vaccination and CD4 T cells after COVID-19. The antigens of these receptors remain unknown. Documented treatment: roughly 10-day PBMC culture with coronavirus spike peptide pools or control peptides (ViraFEST assay). An Oncomine TCR Beta short-read assay was used to sequence the DNA from cultured CD4+ T cells. TCRdb re-derived calls from the PCR reads in MiXCR, one entry per CDR3 protein. The sample includes about 14,000 distinct CDR3 sequences, about 50% of them seen just once. The sequencing used CD4+ T cells from blood, cultured in vitro, collected before SARS-CoV-2 vaccination. Receptors were obtained from a human donor who had recovered from COVID-19.

The DNA of the CDR3 is TGTGCCAGCAGCCCGAGCGGGGGACAGGGTAGCGAGCAGTACTTC. It translates to CASSPSGGQGSEQYF. The chain uses TRBV7-8 and TRBJ2-7, with D possibly matching TRBD1 (9 bases). CDR3 length: 15 residues. Germline-derived CDR1 and CDR2 are SGHVS and FQNEAQ. Trimming removed 5 bases from V and 6 bases from J, with 20 bases in between.

V and J are TRBV7-9 and TRBJ1-2; a weak D match, TRBD1 (6 bases). Per germline, CDR1 SEHNR and CDR2 FQNEAQ (reference sequence). CDR3 length: 13 residues. V gave up 5 bases and J gave up 6 bases, with 13 bases separating them. The CDR3 spells CASSRTDGNGYTF. CDR3 DNA sequence: TGTGCCAGCAGCCGGACAGACGGCAATGGCTACACCTTC.

The chain is built from TRBV20-1 and TRBJ1-2, with a possible D match to TRBD1 (5 bases). V shed 4 bases and J shed 1 base, with 10 bases lying between them. Germline V CDR1 and CDR2: DFQATT, SNEGSKA (reference sequence). The CDR3 extends over 13 amino acids. The CDR3 DNA is TGCAGTGCTAAGGACACCGATAACTATGGCTACACCTTC. Translated: CSAKDTDNYGYTF.

This clonotype was counted a single time. V gene TRBV7-9 combines with J gene TRBJ2-6; tentatively, D is TRBD2 (5 bases). Trimming stripped 5 bases from V and 0 bases from J, with 11 bases between. This CDR3 spans 16 amino acids. CDR1 SEHNR and CDR2 FQNEAQ come from the germline V gene (reference sequence). The CDR3 DNA reads as TGTGCCAGCAGCCCTGGACTGTTCTCTGGGGCCAACGTCCTGACTTTC. Residues: CASSPGLFSGANVLTF.

The chain links TRBV25-1 to TRBJ1-1; D perhaps matches TRBD1 (5 bases). The CDR3 consists of 13 residues. The germline CDR1 and CDR2 sequences are MGHDK and SYGVNS. Trimming stripped 1 base from V and 8 bases from J, with 11 bases between. CDR3 sequence: CASSESRQPEAFF. CDR3 DNA sequence: TGTGCCAGCAGTGAATCCCGACAGCCGGAAGCTTTCTTT.

This chain links TRBV7-9 with TRBJ1-4; D gene unclear. Looked up from germline, CDR1 is SEHNR and CDR2 is FQNEAQ (reference sequence). The CDR3 consists of 13 residues. Trimming took off 0 bases at V and 2 bases at J, with 1 base between the two ends. The CDR3 sequence is CASSLATNEKLFF. In DNA form, the CDR3 reads TGTGCCAGCAGCTTAGCGACTAATGAAAAACTGTTTTTT.

This sequence joins TRBV6-2 or TRBV6-3 and TRBJ2-7; unclear D gene. Trimming took off 5 bases at V and 7 bases at J, with 12 bases between the two ends. Germline CDR1 MNHEY, CDR2 SVGEGT. The CDR3 runs to 12 residues. The CDR3 sequence: CASSELLREQYF. CDR3 nucleotides: TGTGCCAGCAGTGAGTTGTTGAGGGAGCAGTACTTC.

There are a few counts of this clonotype. This chain joins TRBV29-1 and TRBJ2-5, with D unresolved. Trimming removed 5 bases from V and 7 bases from J, with 17 bases in between. In germline, CDR1 is SQVTM, CDR2 ANQGSEA. The CDR3 covers 13 residues. This CDR3 is CSVRAPSVVTQYF. The CDR3 DNA reads as TGCAGCGTTAGGGCGCCTTCTGTTGTGACCCAGTACTTC.

This clonotype was counted once. The germline gene is not matched at one end of the junction; a read error may be the cause. The rearrangement links TRBV7-7 to TRBJ2-1; 7 bases are shared with TRBD1. Germline V gene lookup returns CDR1 SSHAT and CDR2 FNYEAQ (reference sequence). There are 19 residues in the CDR3. As DNA, the CDR3 is TGTGCCAGCAGCTTCAATTCTGCCTTCCGGGACAGCCCCTATAATGAGCAGTTCTTC. This translates into CASSFNSAFRDSPYNEQFF.

This chain uses TRBV25-1 with TRBJ2-7; D gene uncertain. This CDR3 has 11 amino acids. From germline, CDR1 is MGHDK and CDR2 SYGVNS. The V gene lost 6 bases and the J gene lost 3 bases, with 6 bases spanning the gap. For the CDR3, the DNA is TGTGCCAGCAGAACTAACTACGAGCAGTACTTC. This gives the protein CASRTNYEQYF.

The chain has TRBV7-9 and TRBJ2-2; 9 bases match TRBD1. CDR1 is SEHNR, CDR2 FQNEAQ, per germline (reference sequence). CDR3 length: 15 amino acids. The V gene end was trimmed by 2 bases and the J gene end by 4 bases; junction bases not matched to a gene: 2. DNA of the CDR3: TGTGCCAGCAGCTTACGACAGGGGGTCACCGGGGAGCTGTTTTTT. This codes for CASSLRQGVTGELFF.

CDR3 loop: CASSEEGRTGANLHF. In DNA form, the CDR3 reads TGTGCCAGCAGTGAAGAAGGACGGACGGGGGCGAACCTCCACTTT. The V gene is TRBV6-1, the J gene TRBJ1-6, with D maybe TRBD1 (6 bases). The CDR3 extends over 15 amino acids. The germline V and J ends were trimmed by 1 base and 15 bases, with 19 bases remaining between them. From germline, CDR1 is MNHNS and CDR2 SASEGT.

This clonotype was seen a handful of times. J is TRBJ1-6 and V is TRBV6-1, with D hard to call. Per the germline V gene, CDR1 is MNHNS and CDR2 is SASEGT. V was pared by 5 bases and J by 5 bases, with 10 bases between. The CDR3 has 14 residues. CDR3 residues: CASSTRDNNSPLHF. The CDR3 nucleotides read TGTGCCAGCAGTACCCGAGACAATAATTCACCCCTCCACTTT.

This rearrangement joins TRBV12-3 or TRBV12-4 to TRBJ2-2; either TRBD1 or TRBD2 may supply D (5 bases each). Deletions cut 5 bases from V and 1 base from J, with 11 bases between. This CDR3 is 15 amino acids long. CDR3 coding DNA: TGTGCCAGCAGTCCGGGACCTTGGAACACCGGGGAGCTGTTTTTT. It specifies CASSPGPWNTGELFF.

The rearrangement links TRBV24-1 to TRBJ1-4, with D unclear. V lost 12 bases, J lost 8 bases, and 18 bases lay in between. Germline V gene data show CDR1 as KGHDR and CDR2 as SFDVKD. This CDR3 is 13 amino acids long. The CDR3 spells CAPSVNRSEKLFF. The CDR3 DNA sequence: TGTGCCCCGTCAGTCAACCGGAGCGAAAAACTGTTTTTT.

This clonotype was seen a few times. The gene calls are TRBV7-8 and TRBJ1-5, with D hard to call. The CDR3 runs to 15 residues. The germline CDR1 and CDR2 sequences are SGHVS and FQNEAQ. Trimming cost V 3 bases and J 3 bases, with 12 bases left between them. The CDR3 nucleotides read TGTGCCAGCAGCTTCGGGCGGCAGTTCAATCAGCCCCAGCATTTT. Translated, it gives CASSFGRQFNQPQHF.